Sequencing of this TCR beta chain was carried out in a study of neurological immune-mediated disorders. Per the germline V gene, CDR1 is MNHNY and CDR2 is SVGAGI (reference sequence). Trimming removed 7 bases from V and 1 base from J, with 11 bases in between. This CDR3 is built from 15 residues. This clonotype was seen many times. Via MiXCR, TCRdb re-called the 5' RACE reads, giving one row per CDR3 protein. The repertoire holds about 36,000 distinct CDR3 sequences, approximately 10% seen once, with approximately 7% in the top ten. Sequencing was carried out using PBMCs. The receptor comes from a woman in her 30s with HTLV-1-associated myelopathy (HAM/TSP). The genes are TRBV6-6 and TRBJ2-6, with D possibly TRBD1 on 6 matching bases. The CDR3 coding sequence is TGTGCCAGCACCAGGGGTGCGTCTGGGGCCAACGTCCTGACTTTC. Its protein is CASTRGASGANVLTF.